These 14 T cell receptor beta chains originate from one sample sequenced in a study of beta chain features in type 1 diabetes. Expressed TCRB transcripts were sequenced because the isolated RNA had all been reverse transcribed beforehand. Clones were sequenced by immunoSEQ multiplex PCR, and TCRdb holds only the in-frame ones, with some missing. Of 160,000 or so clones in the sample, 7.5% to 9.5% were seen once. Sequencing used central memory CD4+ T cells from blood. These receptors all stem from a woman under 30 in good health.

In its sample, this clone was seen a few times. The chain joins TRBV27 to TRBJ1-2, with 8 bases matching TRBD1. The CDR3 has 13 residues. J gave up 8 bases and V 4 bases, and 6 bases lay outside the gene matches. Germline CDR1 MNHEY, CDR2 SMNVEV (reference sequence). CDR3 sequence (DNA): TGTGCCAGCAGTTCCAGGGGGCGGGACGGCTACACCTTC. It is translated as CASSSRGRDGYTF.

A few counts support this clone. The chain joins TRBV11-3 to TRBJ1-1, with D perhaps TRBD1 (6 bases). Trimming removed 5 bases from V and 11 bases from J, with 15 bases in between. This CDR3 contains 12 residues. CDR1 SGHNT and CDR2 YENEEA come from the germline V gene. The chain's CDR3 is CASSGRQARAFF. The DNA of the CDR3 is TGTGCCAGCAGCGGACGACAGGCCCGGGCTTTCTTT.

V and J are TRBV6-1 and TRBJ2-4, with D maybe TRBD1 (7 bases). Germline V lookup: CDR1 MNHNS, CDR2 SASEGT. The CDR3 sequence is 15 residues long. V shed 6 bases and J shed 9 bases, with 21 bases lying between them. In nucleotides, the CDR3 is TGTGCCAGCAGCTACGCAGGGGGGCAAATGGGCATTCAGTACTTC. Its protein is CASSYAGGQMGIQYF.

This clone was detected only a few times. This CDR3 is CASSTGPGTEAFF. DNA for the CDR3: TGTGCCAGCTCGACAGGGCCTGGGACTGAAGCTTTCTTT. The chain employs TRBV18 and TRBJ1-1; 7 nucleotides match TRBD1. CDR1 is KGHSH and CDR2 is LQKENI in the germline V gene. This CDR3 comprises 13 residues. With 6 bases clipped from V and 5 bases from J, the junction kept 6 bases outside the gene matches. Full variable domain (outside the CDR3, taken from reference TRBV18 and TRBJ1-1): NAGVMQNPRHLVRRRGQEARLRCSPMKGHSHVYWYRQLPEEGLKFMVYLQKENIIDESGMPKERFSAEFPKEGPSILRIQQVVRGDSAAYFCASSTGPGTEAFFGQGTRLTVV.

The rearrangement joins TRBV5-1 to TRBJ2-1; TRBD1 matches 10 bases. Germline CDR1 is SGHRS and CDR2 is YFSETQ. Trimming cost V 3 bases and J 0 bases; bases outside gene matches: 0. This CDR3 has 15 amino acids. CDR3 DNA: TGCGCCAGCAGCTGGACAGGGGGCTCCTACAATGAGCAGTTCTTC. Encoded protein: CASSWTGGSYNEQFF.

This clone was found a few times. CDR3 in amino acids: CASALTSFNEQFF. In DNA, the CDR3 is TGTGCTAGTGCCCTGACATCGTTCAATGAGCAGTTCTTC. This sequence joins TRBV12-5 and TRBJ2-1; no clear D. This CDR3 spans 13 amino acids. Germline CDR1 and CDR2: LGHNT and FRNRAP. V gave up 7 bases and J gave up 6 bases, with 13 bases separating them.

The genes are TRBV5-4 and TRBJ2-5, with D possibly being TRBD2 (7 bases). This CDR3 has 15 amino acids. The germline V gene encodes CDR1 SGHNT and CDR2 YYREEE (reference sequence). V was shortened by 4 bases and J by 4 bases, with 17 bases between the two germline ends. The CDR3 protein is CASSLPGGRGETQYF. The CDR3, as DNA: TGTGCCAGCAGCCTCCCGGGGGGCCGGGGAGAGACCCAGTACTTC.

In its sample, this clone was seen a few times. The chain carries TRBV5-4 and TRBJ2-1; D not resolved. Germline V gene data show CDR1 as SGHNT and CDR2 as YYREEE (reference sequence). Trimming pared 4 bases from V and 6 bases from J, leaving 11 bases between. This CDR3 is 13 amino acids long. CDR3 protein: CASSPNLVNEQFF. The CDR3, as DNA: TGTGCCAGCAGCCCCAACCTAGTCAATGAGCAGTTCTTC.

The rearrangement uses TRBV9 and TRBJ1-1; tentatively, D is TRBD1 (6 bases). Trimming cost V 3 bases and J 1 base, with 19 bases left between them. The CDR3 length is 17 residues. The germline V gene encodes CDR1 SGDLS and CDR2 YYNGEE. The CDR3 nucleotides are TGTGCCAGCAGCGGAAACCGGGACAAGGGATCGAACACTGAAGCTTTCTTT. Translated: CASSGNRDKGSNTEAFF.

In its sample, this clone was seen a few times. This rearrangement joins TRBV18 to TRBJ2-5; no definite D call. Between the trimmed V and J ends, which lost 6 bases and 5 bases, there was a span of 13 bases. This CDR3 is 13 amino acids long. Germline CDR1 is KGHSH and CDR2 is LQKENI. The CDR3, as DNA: TGTGCCAGCTCCCACCAGGAAGATGAGACCCAGTACTTC. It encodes CASSHQEDETQYF.

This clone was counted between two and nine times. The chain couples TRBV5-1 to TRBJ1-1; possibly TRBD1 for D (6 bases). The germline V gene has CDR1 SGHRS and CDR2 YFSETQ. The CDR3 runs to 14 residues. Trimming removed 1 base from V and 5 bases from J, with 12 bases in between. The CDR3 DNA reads TGCGCCAGCAGCTTGAGGGCAGGGGTTACTGAAGCTTTCTTT. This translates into CASSLRAGVTEAFF.

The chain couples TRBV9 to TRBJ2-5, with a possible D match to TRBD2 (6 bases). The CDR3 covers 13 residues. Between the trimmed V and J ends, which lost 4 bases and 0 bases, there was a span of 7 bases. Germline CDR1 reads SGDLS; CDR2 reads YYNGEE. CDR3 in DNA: TGTGCCAGCAGCCCGGGGGACCAAGAGACCCAGTACTTC. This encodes CASSPGDQETQYF.

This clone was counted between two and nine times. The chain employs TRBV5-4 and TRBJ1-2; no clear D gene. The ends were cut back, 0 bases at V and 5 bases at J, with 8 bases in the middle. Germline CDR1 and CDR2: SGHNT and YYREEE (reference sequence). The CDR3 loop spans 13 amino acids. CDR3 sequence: CASSLDSQYGYTF. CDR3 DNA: TGTGCCAGCAGCTTGGATTCCCAGTATGGCTACACCTTC.

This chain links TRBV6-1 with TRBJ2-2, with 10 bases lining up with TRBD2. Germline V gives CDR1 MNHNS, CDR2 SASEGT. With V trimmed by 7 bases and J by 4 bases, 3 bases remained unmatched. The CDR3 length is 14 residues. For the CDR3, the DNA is TGTGCCAGCAATCTAGCGGGAGCCACCGGGGAGCTGTTTTTT. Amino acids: CASNLAGATGELFF.